This TCR beta chain was captured in a study of T cell responses to AZD1222 COVID-19 vaccine. Study conclusions and caveats: A mostly white British donor set with more females was recruited, and clonal diversity was possibly underestimated.

From germline, CDR1 is MNHEY and CDR2 SMNVEV (reference sequence). Deletions cut 3 bases from V and 4 bases from J, with 12 bases between. The CDR3 contains 14 residues. Here immunoSEQ multiplex PCR was the method, and the copy in TCRdb shows in-frame clones only, minus some. This table has approximately 130,000 clones, 80% to 90% appearing once. Turning to this clone: Antigen specificity is unknown.

Sequences were derived from peripheral blood, sampled 28 days after the second AZD1222 dose. J is TRBJ1-1 and V is TRBV27; no definite D call. This clonotype was obtained from an adult who received the AZD1222 COVID-19 vaccine. The CDR3 sequence is CASSFLPHGTEAFF. The CDR3 DNA is TGTGCCAGCAGTTTCCTCCCCCACGGCACTGAAGCTTTCTTT.